These T cell receptor beta chains were read from a single sample in a study of cytomegalovirus exposure and HLA in healthy donors. Measured with immunoSEQ multiplex PCR; TCRdb has only the in-frame clones, and not every one. The sample lists around 200,000 clones; about 81% were seen once. Sequences were obtained from PBMCs. These receptors all stem from a woman younger than 45 in good health and CMV-seronegative. Each CDR3 is given with its conserved first and last residue. Fields, in order: J gene, D gene, clone size, V gene, CDR3 protein, CDR3 DNA. D genes are given only for firm matches. Rows give clone size only sometimes, using once, few, many, or a class for an expanded clone.

>TRBJ2-3|.|.|TRBV10-3
CAISEWAASYTDTQYF
TGTGCCATCAGTGAGTGGGCAGCCTCATACACAGATACGCAGTATTTT
>TRBJ2-1|TRBD2|.|TRBV2
CASSVYSGSFDEQFF
TGTGCCAGCAGTGTATATAGCGGGAGTTTTGATGAGCAGTTCTTC
>TRBJ2-3|TRBD1|.|TRBV10-1
CASRAGTGRDTQYF
TGCGCCAGCAGGGCCGGGACAGGGCGAGATACGCAGTATTTT
>TRBJ1-2|TRBD1|once|TRBV2
CASSGGQTIYGYTF
TGTGCCAGCAGTGGGGGACAGACAATCTATGGCTACACCTTC
>TRBJ1-2|.|.|TRBV4-1
CASSQVSVNYGYTF
TGCGCCAGCAGCCAAGTATCAGTCAACTATGGCTACACCTTC
>TRBJ2-7|.|.|TRBV10-3
CAISESLAAYEQYF
TGTGCCATCAGTGAGTCTCTGGCAGCCTACGAGCAGTACTTC
>TRBJ2-7|TRBD1|once|TRBV27
CASSARPGQGGYEQYF
TGTGCCAGCAGTGCGCGCCCGGGACAGGGAGGATATGAGCAGTACTTC
>TRBJ1-2|.|.|TRBV5-1
CASSSLREYGYTF
TGCGCCAGCAGCTCCCTGAGGGAGTATGGCTACACCTTC
>TRBJ2-7|TRBD1|few|TRBV6-1
CASRANPTGWDEQYF
TGTGCCAGCAGGGCTAATCCGACAGGGTGGGACGAGCAGTACTTC
>TRBJ1-1|TRBD1|.|TRBV6-5
CASSYLLGTAYTEAFF
TGTGCCAGCAGTTACCTACTGGGGACAGCCTACACTGAAGCTTTCTTT
>TRBJ2-5|TRBD1|once|TRBV9
CASSVDRGGETQYF
TGTGCCAGCAGCGTAGACAGGGGCGGAGAGACCCAGTACTTC
>TRBJ1-1|.|.|TRBV6-1
CATVLGANTEAFF
TGTGCCACCGTTTTGGGGGCTAACACTGAAGCTTTCTTT
>TRBJ1-5|.|.|TRBV6-1
CASVGQTLTQPQHF
TGTGCCAGCGTCGGTCAGACTCTGACCCAGCCCCAGCATTTT
>TRBJ1-2|.|.|TRBV6-6
CASSYSGAGYTF
TGTGCCAGCAGTTACTCGGGGGCTGGCTACACCTTC
>TRBJ2-1|.|.|TRBV6-5
CASSSLRGRYNEQFF
TGTGCCAGCAGTTCCTTGCGGGGGCGGTACAATGAGCAGTTCTTC
>TRBJ1-2|.|.|TRBV6-5
CASRPYRAGGYTF
TGTGCCAGCAGGCCTTACAGAGCTGGTGGCTACACCTTC
>TRBJ2-1|TRBD1|.|TRBV6-4
CASSAQGAINEQFF
TGTGCCAGCTCAGCCCAGGGGGCGATTAATGAGCAGTTCTTC
>TRBJ1-4|.|few|TRBV18
CASSLAGAANEKLFF
TGTGCCAGCTCACTTGCGGGGGCTGCTAATGAAAAACTGTTTTTT
>TRBJ1-2|TRBD1|.|TRBV19
CASSINRGLYGYTF
TGTGCCAGTAGTATCAACAGGGGACTCTATGGCTACACCTTC
>TRBJ2-2|TRBD1|.|TRBV19
CASTLEPGGLTGELFF
TGTGCCAGTACCCTGGAGCCAGGGGGCCTCACCGGGGAGCTGTTTTTT
>TRBJ1-5|.|.|TRBV6-5
CASSYRRGGNQPQHF
TGTGCCAGCAGTTACCGACGGGGAGGCAATCAGCCCCAGCATTTT
>TRBJ2-2|TRBD2|.|TRBV6-6
CASSRTSGGTGELFF
TGTGCCAGCAGTCGGACTAGCGGGGGGACCGGGGAGCTGTTTTTT
>TRBJ2-4|TRBD1|few|TRBV19
CASSVDRGQRTQYF
TGTGCCAGTAGTGTGGACAGGGGCCAGCGGACTCAGTACTTC
>TRBJ2-7|.|.|TRBV7-9
CASSFGQPAYEQYF
TGTGCCAGCAGCTTCGGACAGCCCGCTTACGAGCAGTACTTC
>TRBJ1-2|.|.|TRBV5-1
CASSYGTTNYGYTF
TGCGCCAGCAGCTACGGGACAACTAACTATGGCTACACCTTC
>TRBJ2-7|TRBD1|.|TRBV27
CASSFQGQPYEQYF
TGTGCCAGCAGTTTCCAGGGACAGCCCTACGAGCAGTACTTC
>TRBJ2-5|TRBD1|.|TRBV27
CASSPYRDRVSETQYF
TGTGCCAGCAGTCCATACCGGGACAGGGTTTCCGAGACCCAGTACTTC
>TRBJ2-3|TRBD1|.|TRBV5-1
CASRSARDRVADTQYF
TGCGCCAGCAGATCTGCTCGGGACAGGGTAGCAGATACGCAGTATTTT
>TRBJ2-7|TRBD1|.|TRBV7-9
CASSRDRGYEQYF
TGTGCCAGCAGCCGCGACAGGGGTTACGAGCAGTACTTC
>TRBJ2-7|TRBD2|once|TRBV27
CASSTLAGGRYEQYF
TGTGCCAGCAGTACCCTAGCGGGAGGGCGGTACGAGCAGTACTTC
>TRBJ1-1|.|.|TRBV29-1
CSTGRNTEAFF
TGCAGTACAGGGAGGAACACTGAAGCTTTCTTT
>TRBJ2-7|.|once|TRBV10-3
CATAFQGRYEQYF
TGTGCCACCGCTTTCCAGGGGCGGTACGAGCAGTACTTC
>TRBJ1-5|.|.|TRBV2
CASSELGGDQPQHF
TGTGCCAGCAGTGAACTCGGGGGGGATCAGCCCCAGCATTTT
>TRBJ1-2|TRBD1|.|TRBV5-1
CASSLAGTGGYTF
TGCGCCAGCAGCTTGGCCGGGACAGGGGGCTACACCTTC
>TRBJ2-2|.|.|TRBV9
CASSVAPLRNSGTGELFF
TGTGCCAGCAGCGTAGCCCCTCTCCGTAATTCGGGGACCGGGGAGCTGTTTTTT
>TRBJ2-1|TRBD1|.|TRBV4-2
CASSQDGQGRNEQFF
TGTGCCAGCAGCCAAGACGGACAGGGGAGGAATGAGCAGTTCTTC
>TRBJ2-7|.|.|TRBV7-9
CASSLVSRRASYEQYF
TGTGCCAGCAGCTTAGTAAGTCGGCGGGCCTCCTACGAGCAGTACTTC
>TRBJ2-3|.|.|TRBV5-4
CASSLVASSDTQYF
TGTGCCAGCAGCTTGGTGGCTAGCTCAGATACGCAGTATTTT
>TRBJ2-5|TRBD1|.|TRBV18
CASSPSGQGETQYF
TGTGCCAGCTCACCCTCCGGACAGGGGGAGACCCAGTACTTC
>TRBJ2-5|TRBD1|.|TRBV27
CASSRGQGADETQYF
TGTGCCAGCAGTCGAGGACAGGGGGCTGATGAGACCCAGTACTTC
>TRBJ1-5|TRBD1|.|TRBV19
CASSIGGNSGGQPQHF
TGTGCCAGTAGTATCGGTGGAAACTCAGGGGGTCAGCCCCAGCATTTT
>TRBJ2-1|.|.|TRBV13
CASSWGGKMRMEQFF
TGTGCCAGCAGTTGGGGCGGAAAGATGCGGATGGAGCAGTTCTTC
>TRBJ1-2|.|once|TRBV19
CASSSGMGSNYGYTF
TGTGCCAGTAGTTCGGGGATGGGGTCTAACTATGGCTACACCTTC
>TRBJ2-7|TRBD2|.|TRBV4-1
CASSQAAGVDYEQYF
TGCGCCAGCAGCCAAGCTGCGGGGGTCGACTACGAGCAGTACTTC
>TRBJ1-2|.|.|TRBV6-5
CASSYTQGYGYTF
TGTGCCAGCAGTTACACCCAGGGCTATGGCTACACCTTC
>TRBJ2-7|.|.|TRBV5-1
CASSLSPGSYEQYF
TGCGCCAGCAGCTTGTCACCAGGGTCCTACGAGCAGTACTTC
>TRBJ2-2|.|.|TRBV7-2
CASSFVREGELFF
TGTGCCAGCAGCTTTGTTCGAGAAGGGGAGCTGTTTTTT
>TRBJ1-1|.|once|TRBV2
CASDQQMNTEAFF
TGTGCCAGCGATCAACAGATGAACACTGAAGCTTTCTTT
>TRBJ1-5|TRBD1|.|TRBV27
CASSLSGQVQGPQHF
TGTGCCAGCAGTTTATCCGGACAGGTTCAGGGTCCCCAGCATTTT
>TRBJ1-4|.|once|TRBV2
CASRLETANEKLFF
TGTGCCAGCAGGTTGGAGACAGCTAATGAAAAACTGTTTTTT
>TRBJ2-2|TRBD2|.|TRBV4-2
CASSQGGDSGGSTGELFF
TGTGCCAGCAGCCAAGGAGGGGATAGCGGGGGATCCACCGGGGAGCTGTTTTTT
>TRBJ1-6|TRBD1|.|TRBV18
CASSDNTGGYNSPLHF
TGTGCCAGCTCAGATAATACAGGGGGGTATAATTCACCCCTCCACTTT